The rows below give T cell receptor beta chains drawn from one sample of a study of cytomegalovirus exposure and HLA in healthy donors. Sequenced by immunoSEQ multiplex PCR; TCRdb stores in-frame clones only, minus some. The sample shows a few hundred thousand clones, 65% to 85% of them seen only once. The sequencing sample was made of PBMCs. The receptors shown here come from a man aged 30 to 39 in good health and CMV-seronegative. The CDR3 runs from the conserved cysteine through the conserved F or W. The D gene is left open where the match is weak. Clone size is shown for a subset of rows, as once, few, many or a class of expanded clone.

size: .; J: TRBJ2-3; V: TRBV9; D: .; DNA: TGTGCCAGCAGCGTAGGGCTAGCGAGCACAGATACGCAGTATTTT; CDR3: CASSVGLASTDTQYF
size: .; J: TRBJ1-6; V: TRBV10-2; D: .; DNA: TGCGCCAGCAGTGAGTCCCGCGGGTTAGGGGGTGATTCACCCCTCCACTTT; CDR3: CASSESRGLGGDSPLHF
size: .; J: TRBJ2-1; V: TRBV18; D: TRBD2; DNA: TGTGCCAGCTCGCTAGCGGTTAGCTCCTACAATGAGCAGTTCTTC; CDR3: CASSLAVSSYNEQFF
size: .; J: TRBJ2-3; V: TRBV5-1; D: TRBD2; DNA: TGCGCCAGCAGCTCGGGGACTAGCGGGGTCCTTAGCACAGATACGCAGTATTTT; CDR3: CASSSGTSGVLSTDTQYF
size: .; J: TRBJ1-2; V: TRBV6-5; D: .; DNA: TGTGCCAGCAGACCGACAGGCTCTAACTATGGCTACACCTTC; CDR3: CASRPTGSNYGYTF
size: .; J: TRBJ2-7; V: TRBV6-5; D: .; DNA: TGTGCCAGCAGTCAACAGGGAACCTACGAGCAGTACTTC; CDR3: CASSQQGTYEQYF
size: .; J: TRBJ2-3; V: TRBV4-2; D: TRBD1; DNA: TGTGCCAGCGGGACAGGGTTGATGAGCACAGATACGCAGTATTTT; CDR3: CASGTGLMSTDTQYF
size: .; J: TRBJ2-1; V: TRBV2; D: TRBD2; DNA: TGTGCCAGCAGTTCTAAACTAGCGGGGGGACCCAATGAGCAGTTCTTC; CDR3: CASSSKLAGGPNEQFF
size: .; J: TRBJ1-1; V: TRBV6-6; D: TRBD1; DNA: TGTGCCAGCAGTTCCCCGGGACAGGGGAGAACTGAAGCTTTCTTT; CDR3: CASSSPGQGRTEAFF
size: .; J: TRBJ2-1; V: TRBV7-2; D: TRBD2; DNA: TGTGCCAGCAGCGTTAGAGGTCGGGGGGGCAATGAGCAGTTCTTC; CDR3: CASSVRGRGGNEQFF
size: once; J: TRBJ2-3; V: TRBV25-1; D: .; DNA: TGTGCCAGCAGTATAACAGGTAGCACAGATACGCAGTATTTT; CDR3: CASSITGSTDTQYF
size: .; J: TRBJ1-5; V: TRBV5-5; D: TRBD1; DNA: TGTGCCAGCAGCTTGGGGACAGGGGGTCAGCCCCAGCATTTT; CDR3: CASSLGTGGQPQHF
size: .; J: TRBJ2-7; V: TRBV14; D: TRBD2; DNA: TGTGCCAGCACCCTGACTAGCGGGGGCCACGAGCAGTACTTC; CDR3: CASTLTSGGHEQYF
size: .; J: TRBJ1-3; V: TRBV6-5; D: TRBD1; DNA: TGTGCCAGCAGTTACTCGACTCAGGGGGCTGGAAACACCATATATTTT; CDR3: CASSYSTQGAGNTIYF
size: .; J: TRBJ2-7; V: TRBV5-6; D: .; DNA: TGTGCCAGCAGCCCAGATGGTTACGAGCAGTACTTC; CDR3: CASSPDGYEQYF
size: .; J: TRBJ2-3; V: TRBV9; D: .; DNA: TGTGCCAGCAGCCTCTCTAGCGCGGCAGATACGCAGTATTTT; CDR3: CASSLSSAADTQYF
size: .; J: TRBJ2-5; V: TRBV2; D: .; DNA: TGTGCCAGCGGTCGGCGGGGTCTGGGAGAGACCCAGTACTTC; CDR3: CASGRRGLGETQYF
size: once; J: TRBJ2-3; V: TRBV5-8; D: .; DNA: TGTGCCAGCAGGAAAGGAGGACCGAGCACAGATACGCAGTATTTT; CDR3: CASRKGGPSTDTQYF
size: .; J: TRBJ2-7; V: TRBV29-1; D: TRBD1; DNA: TGCAGCGCGGGACAGGGGGCTGGATACGAGCAGTACTTC; CDR3: CSAGQGAGYEQYF
size: .; J: TRBJ1-2; V: TRBV28; D: .; DNA: TGTGCCAGCAGAGCTCCACAGGGTGCCTATGGCTACACCTTC; CDR3: CASRAPQGAYGYTF
size: .; J: TRBJ2-7; V: TRBV27; D: .; DNA: TGTGCCAGCAGGACGGACTCTCGGTTGGCAGAGCAGTACTTC; CDR3: CASRTDSRLAEQYF
size: .; J: TRBJ2-5; V: TRBV6-5; D: .; DNA: TGTGCCAGCAGTTACGTAGCGGCCCAAGAGACCCAGTACTTC; CDR3: CASSYVAAQETQYF